The 29 T cell receptor beta chains below come from one sample, sequenced in a study of blood T cells in healthy people across ages. A sample-barcoded 5' primer and a J-beta primer mix were used in a second PCR of roughly 7 to 11 cycles. TCRdb recomputed calls from the 5' RACE reads with MiXCR, one row per CDR3 protein. The sample yields roughly 1,500,000 distinct CDR3 sequences, around 35% seen once. The sequenced sample was blood. The receptors shown here come from a woman aged 25 to 45 in good health.

In the case of this clonotype: A much bigger clone sits one base away, suggesting this may be a read error. The rearrangement joins TRBV11-2 to TRBJ2-5; possible D gene TRBD1, 5 bases. Germline V gene data show CDR1 as SGHAT and CDR2 as FQNNGV. The V and J ends lost 5 bases and 7 bases respectively, with 20 bases between them. The CDR3 totals 15 residues. The DNA of the CDR3 is TGTGCCAGCAGCACCAGTACGGACACAGCGCGGACCCAGTACTTC. Amino acids: CASSTSTDTARTQYF.

V and J are TRBV6-1 and TRBJ1-5, with TRBD1 matching 9 bases. In germline, CDR1 is MNHNS, CDR2 SASEGT. The V segment lost 5 bases and the J segment 6 bases; nucleotides outside the gene matches: 11. The CDR3 length is 16 residues. Here the CDR3 DNA reads TGTGCCAGCAGTAATCCCGGGACAGGGAAAACTCAGCCCCAGCATTTT. Protein sequence: CASSNPGTGKTQPQHF.

This chain connects TRBV7-6 to TRBJ1-6; TRBD1 agrees at 11 bases. The V and J ends lost 5 bases and 4 bases, in that order; junction bases with no gene match: 4. This CDR3 spans 16 amino acids. Germline V gene lookup returns CDR1 SGHVS and CDR2 FNYEAQ. DNA of the CDR3: TGTGCCAGCAGCGGGGGGACAGGGGGATATAATTCACCCCTCCACTTT. Translation gives CASSGGTGGYNSPLHF.

The rearrangement links TRBV28 to TRBJ1-6; 7 bases align to TRBD1. The CDR3 covers 13 residues. Germline values: CDR1 MDHEN, CDR2 SYDVKM. The J segment lost 10 bases and the V segment lost 5 bases, leaving 5 bases of the junction unmatched. The CDR3 coding sequence is TGTGCCAGCAGTCCCGGGACAGACTCACCCCTCCACTTT. The encoded protein is CASSPGTDSPLHF. Drawing the rest from reference TRBV28 and TRBJ1-6, the complete variable domain is DVKVTQSSRYLVKRTGEKVFLECVQDMDHENMFWYRQDPGLGLRLIYFSYDVKMKEKGDIPEGYSVSREKKERFSLILESASTNQTSMYLCASSPGTDSPLHFGNGTRLTVT.

This clonotype was observed a few times. The chain joins TRBV24-1 to TRBJ2-4; tentatively, D is TRBD2 (5 bases). This CDR3 spans 16 amino acids. V gave up 3 bases and J gave up 0 bases, with 11 bases separating them. Germline V gene sequence: CDR1 KGHDR, CDR2 SFDVKD. Written as DNA, the CDR3 is TGTGCCACCAGTGATCTTAGCGCCATAGCCAAAAACATTCAGTACTTC. Its protein product is CATSDLSAIAKNIQYF.

This clonotype appeared a few times. V and J are TRBV7-9 and TRBJ1-1; the D gene is possibly TRBD1 (5 bases). V was shortened by 5 bases and J by 6 bases, with 16 bases between the two germline ends. The CDR3 runs to 14 residues. Germline V gene sequence: CDR1 SEHNR, CDR2 FQNEAQ (reference sequence). CDR3 protein: CASSPSTRGAEAFF. The DNA for the CDR3 is TGTGCCAGCAGCCCTTCAACCCGGGGCGCTGAAGCTTTCTTT.

This chain uses TRBV7-9 with TRBJ2-7, with a tentative D call TRBD2 (6 bases). Germline assignment: CDR1 SEHNR and CDR2 FQNEAQ (reference sequence). V was cut by 1 base and J by 4 bases, with 14 bases left in between. CDR3 size: 15 residues. CDR3 sequence reads: CASSLGSSGPYEQYF. The CDR3 coding sequence is TGTGCCAGCAGCTTAGGGTCCAGCGGGCCTTACGAGCAGTACTTC.

The rearrangement uses TRBV5-4 and TRBJ2-7, with D unclear. Matching the DNA end better, TRBJ2-5 makes the J call doubtful. CDR1 and CDR2 (germline): SGHNT, YYREEE (reference sequence). The CDR3 consists of 14 residues. This CDR3 is CASSLSGPVETQYF. DNA for the CDR3: TGTGCCAGCAGCTTGTCCGGGCCGGTGGAGACCCAGTACTTC.

This clonotype has more than one count but fewer than ten. The chain joins TRBV2 to TRBJ2-1; 8 positions agree with TRBD1. The CDR3 extends over 13 amino acids. Germline V gene data show CDR1 as SNHLY and CDR2 as FYNNEI. V lost 9 bases to trimming and J lost 7 bases; unmatched junction nucleotides: 8. The CDR3 region is CARGQVDGNEQFF. CDR3 DNA sequence: TGTGCCAGGGGACAGGTCGATGGGAATGAGCAGTTCTTC.

Remarks on this clonotype: At one end the junction does not follow the germline gene, possibly because of a read error. The chain is built from TRBV10-3 and TRBJ2-3; D unclear. Germline assignment: CDR1 ENHRY and CDR2 SYGVKD. The CDR3 has 13 amino acids. The CDR3 here is CTITKTSTDTQYF. As DNA, the CDR3 is TGTACCATCACCAAAACAAGCACAGATACGCAGTATTTT.

The V call is TRBV20-1, the J call TRBJ1-5, with D possibly being TRBD1 (6 bases). The CDR3 consists of 16 residues. Germline CDR1 reads DFQATT; CDR2 reads SNEGSKA (reference sequence). The ends were cut back, 6 bases at V and 0 bases at J, with 18 bases in the middle. CDR3 protein: CSARRGIELSNQPQHF. The CDR3 bases are TGCAGTGCCAGGAGGGGGATTGAACTTAGCAATCAGCCCCAGCATTTT.

The rearrangement joins TRBV12-3 or TRBV12-4 to TRBJ2-1; TRBD1 agrees at 8 bases. The CDR3 spans 13 residues. After removal of 1 base from V and 10 bases from J, the junction contained 3 bases not matched to a gene. CDR3 loop: CASSLGTGREQFF. CDR3 DNA sequence: TGTGCCAGCAGTTTAGGGACAGGGCGGGAGCAGTTCTTC.

The sample holds a few counts of this clonotype. The chain has TRBV7-2 and TRBJ2-7; D is ambiguous. The length of the CDR3 is 12 residues. The V gene lost 5 bases and the J gene lost 3 bases, with 8 bases spanning the gap. Looked up from germline, CDR1 is SGHTA and CDR2 is FQGNSA. CDR3 nucleotide sequence: TGTGCCAGCAGCGCGGACCACTACGAGCAGTACTTC. Translation: CASSADHYEQYF.

J is TRBJ1-1 and V is TRBV27; 10 positions match TRBD1. The CDR3 is 15 amino acids. Germline CDR1 MNHEY, CDR2 SMNVEV (reference sequence). V lost 5 bases and J lost 5; bases outside the gene matches: 8. CDR3 residues: CASSPSTGGGTEAFF. The CDR3 bases are TGTGCCAGCAGTCCGTCGACAGGGGGCGGTACTGAAGCTTTCTTT.

This clonotype was recorded a few times. The V gene is TRBV20-1, the J gene TRBJ2-3, with 7 bases aligning to TRBD2. CDR3 length: 14 residues. Per the germline V gene, CDR1 is DFQATT and CDR2 is SNEGSKA (reference sequence). Trimming removed 0 bases from V and 8 bases from J; junction bases left unmatched: 8. The CDR3 spells CSAREGLGKATQYF. The CDR3 DNA reads as TGCAGTGCTAGAGAAGGACTAGGGAAAGCTACGCAGTATTTT.

For this clonotype: One end of the junction does not line up with germline, which may come from a read error. The chain combines TRBV12-3 or TRBV12-4 with TRBJ2-1, with TRBD2 identical over 12 bases. The CDR3 has 16 amino acids. Here the CDR3 reads CASSARLAGVYNERFF. The CDR3 nucleotides are TGTGCCAGCAGTGCCAGACTAGCGGGAGTCTACAATGAGCGGTTCTTC.

V usage is TRBV11-2 and J usage is TRBJ2-5; TRBD2 agrees at 7 bases. Germline assignment: CDR1 SGHAT and CDR2 FQNNGV. Unmatched junction bases numbered 4, after V lost 1 base and J lost 2 bases. The CDR3 contains 15 residues. CDR3 in DNA: TGTGCCAGCAGCTTAGGTGGGAGGGATCAAGAGACCCAGTACTTC. Protein sequence: CASSLGGRDQETQYF.

The chain carries TRBV21-1 and TRBJ2-4; the D call TRBD2 from the table was never checked on the DNA. TRBV21-1 is reported as a pseudogene. The CDR3 has 14 residues. The CDR3 sequence is CASSKGTSSSIQYF. The CDR3, as DNA: TGTGCCAGCAGCAAGGGGACTAGCTCGAGCATTCAGTACTTC.

The V gene is TRBV28, the J gene TRBJ2-4; D tentatively fits TRBD1 or TRBD2 (5 bases each). Looked up from germline, CDR1 is MDHEN and CDR2 is SYDVKM. The ends were cut back, 6 bases at V and 5 bases at J, with 20 bases in the middle. The CDR3 runs to 16 residues. CDR3: CASSPERFRGENIQYF. The CDR3 nucleotides are TGTGCCAGCAGCCCCGAAAGGTTCCGGGGCGAAAACATTCAGTACTTC. The whole variable domain, filled in from reference TRBV28 and TRBJ2-4, reads DVKVTQSSRYLVKRTGEKVFLECVQDMDHENMFWYRQDPGLGLRLIYFSYDVKMKEKGDIPEGYSVSREKKERFSLILESASTNQTSMYLCASSPERFRGENIQYFGAGTRLSVL.

This clonotype was picked up a small number of times. The V and J genes are TRBV7-7 and TRBJ2-3; 11 bases are shared with TRBD2. After removal of 1 base from V and 1 base from J, the junction contained 10 bases not matched to a gene. This CDR3 has 19 residues. The germline V gene has CDR1 SSHAT and CDR2 FNYEAQ (reference sequence). The CDR3 reads CASSLERATSGGRTDTQYF. Here the CDR3 DNA reads TGTGCCAGCAGCTTAGAGAGGGCCACTAGCGGGGGACGCACAGATACGCAGTATTTT.

There are a few counts of this clonotype. J is TRBJ1-2 and V is TRBV3-1; D remains unclear. Germline lookup yields CDR1 LGHDT and CDR2 YNNKEL (reference sequence). The CDR3 covers 13 residues. Trimming removed 3 bases from V and 0 bases from J, with 5 bases in between. CDR3 sequence (DNA): TGTGCCAGCAGCCACGACGCTAACTATGGCTACACCTTC. Its protein is CASSHDANYGYTF. The complete variable domain, with remaining parts taken from reference TRBV3-1 and TRBJ1-2, reads DTAVSQTPKYLVTQMGNDKSIKCEQNLGHDTMYWYKQDSKKFLKIMFSYNNKELIINETVPNRFSPKSPDKAHLNLHINSLELGDSAVYFCASSHDANYGYTFGSGTRLTVV.

V gene TRBV7-9 combines with J gene TRBJ2-1; 10 nucleotides line up with TRBD2. J was trimmed by 7 bases and V by 3 bases; bases with no gene match: 12. CDR1 is SEHNR and CDR2 is FQNEAQ in the germline V gene (reference sequence). This CDR3 has 17 residues. The CDR3 sequence is CASSFNRLAGRGNEQFF. CDR3 sequence (DNA): TGTGCCAGCAGCTTCAATCGACTAGCGGGCAGGGGGAATGAGCAGTTCTTC.

This clonotype occurred a few times. The chain joins TRBV6-5 to TRBJ2-2; 10 positions match TRBD2. The CDR3 consists of 14 residues. Germline values: CDR1 MNHEY, CDR2 SVGAGI. J was trimmed by 7 bases and V by 10 bases; bases with no gene match: 9. CDR3 loop: CAIRTSGLGGELFF. CDR3 nucleotides: TGTGCCATCCGGACTAGCGGATTGGGCGGGGAGCTGTTTTTT.

With regard to this clonotype: A junction end diverges from the germline sequence, so it may reflect a read error. The chain combines TRBV5-1 with TRBJ2-7, with no clear D. Per the germline V gene, CDR1 is SGHRS and CDR2 is YFSETQ. There are 13 residues in the CDR3. CDR3 DNA: TGCGCCGGCAGCTTGTTTGTCTCGGACGAGCAGTACTTC. Its protein is CAGSLFVSDEQYF.

The chain combines TRBV5-5 with TRBJ2-1; no firm D call. The CDR3 extends over 13 amino acids. Germline V gene data show CDR1 as SGHKS and CDR2 as YYEKEE (reference sequence). The V gene lost 1 base and the J gene lost 9 bases, with 11 bases spanning the gap. In nucleotides, the CDR3 is TGTGCCAGCAGCTTGACCTGGGATCCTGAGCAGTTCTTC. It yields the protein CASSLTWDPEQFF. Full variable domain (outside the CDR3, taken from reference TRBV5-5 and TRBJ2-1): DAGVTQSPTHLIKTRGQQVTLRCSPISGHKSVSWYQQVLGQGPQFIFQYYEKEERGRGNFPDRFSARQFPNYSSELNVNALLLGDSALYLCASSLTWDPEQFFGPGTRLTVL.

The table lists this clonotype with many counts. This chain uses TRBV7-6 with TRBJ2-3; D possibly corresponds to TRBD1 (6 bases). The CDR3 is 16 amino acids. V was cut by 0 bases and J by 3 bases, with 13 bases left in between. Germline values: CDR1 SGHVS, CDR2 FNYEAQ. CDR3 DNA sequence: TGTGCCAGCAGCTTAGCGAGAACAGGGAAAACAGATACGCAGTATTTT. Encoded protein: CASSLARTGKTDTQYF.

The genes are TRBV12-3 or TRBV12-4 and TRBJ2-2, with 12 nucleotides matching TRBD2. CDR3 length equals 14 residues. The V segment lost 8 bases and the J segment 5 bases; nucleotides outside the gene matches: 3. CDR3 region: CASGTSGRTGELFF. DNA for the CDR3: TGTGCCAGCGGGACTAGCGGGCGAACCGGGGAGCTGTTTTTT.

This clonotype turned up a few times. CDR3 bases: TGTGCCAGCAGCTGCCCCTTGCCAAATCAGCCCCAGCATTTT. It is translated as CASSCPLPNQPQHF. The rearrangement links TRBV7-6 to TRBJ1-5; D not certain. Trimming stripped 4 bases from V and 4 bases from J, with 11 bases between. The CDR3 runs 14 residues. Germline CDR1 and CDR2: SGHVS and FNYEAQ.

This clonotype has more than one count but fewer than ten. The rearrangement uses TRBV7-9 and TRBJ2-3; TRBD2 aligns across 12 bases. This CDR3 region has 16 residues. From germline, CDR1 is SEHNR and CDR2 FQNEAQ (reference sequence). V trimming: 5 bases; J trimming: 2 bases; junction bases outside the gene matches: 5. CDR3 protein: CASSLRLAGVTDTQYF. DNA of the CDR3: TGTGCCAGCAGCCTCAGACTAGCGGGGGTCACAGATACGCAGTATTTT.